Listed below are T cell receptor beta chains from one sample, sequenced in a study of cytotoxic CD8 clonotypes in ibrutinib-treated CLL. Profiled with immunoSEQ multiplex PCR; TCRdb holds only in-frame clones, not every one. The sample comprises roughly 180,000 clones, over 60% of which are singletons, and under 15% rests with the top ten. This sample comprised PBMCs, obtained after 24 months of ibrutinib treatment. The receptors stem from a human donor with chronic lymphocytic leukemia. Both conserved end residues are part of each CDR3. The D gene is left open where the match is weak. Clone size is given for some rows only: seen once, a few or many times, or a class if the clone is expanded.

j_call d_call v_call clone_size cdr3_nt cdr3_aa
TRBJ2-3 - TRBV4-3 - TGCGCCAGCAGCCAAGATCCATCAGGGAGCACAGATACGCAGTATTTT CASSQDPSGSTDTQYF
TRBJ2-5 - TRBV5-1 - TGCGCCAGCAGCCGGGGTTTTGGCAGATACCAAGAGACCCAGTACTTC CASSRGFGRYQETQYF
TRBJ2-5 - TRBV7-9 few TGTGCCAGCAGCACCCCCGGGGAAGAGACCCAGTACTTC CASSTPGEETQYF
TRBJ1-4 - TRBV11-2 once TGTGCCAGCAGCTCCTACCGGGACAAAGGTGAAAAACTGTTTTTT CASSSYRDKGEKLFF
TRBJ2-2 - TRBV5-1 - TGCGCCAGCAGCTTGGCCGTCAGTTACGGGGAGCTGTTTTTT CASSLAVSYGELFF
TRBJ2-1 - TRBV18 - TGTGCCAGCTCACCAAGGAGGGACCAAGGGAGCTCCTACAATGAGCAGTTCTTC CASSPRRDQGSSYNEQFF
TRBJ2-7 TRBD1 TRBV7-9 - TGTGCCAGCAGCTTATCGGCAGGGGGTAAGACCTACGAGCAGTACTTC CASSLSAGGKTYEQYF
TRBJ2-2 - TRBV15 - TGTGCCACCAGGAGAGCCGCCGCCGGGGAGCTGTTTTTT CATRRAAAGELFF
TRBJ2-1 TRBD2 TRBV2 - TGTGCCAGCAGTGAAGCGCTTCAGGCGGGAGTTCTGTTCTTC CASSEALQAGVLFF
TRBJ1-3 - TRBV28 - TGTGCCAGCAGTTTAATGTCCTATCGAAACACCATATATTTT CASSLMSYRNTIYF
TRBJ1-2 - TRBV30 - TGTGCCTGGAGTGGGGGTTTTAACTATGGCTACACCTTC CAWSGGFNYGYTF
TRBJ2-1 TRBD2 TRBV7-8 - TGTGCCAGCAGCTTAGCCTTTTACGGGACTAGCGGCACATCAGAGCAGTTCTTC CASSLAFYGTSGTSEQFF
TRBJ2-1 - TRBV2 - TGTGCCAGCACTCGGGACTCGGGGAGCAATGAGCAGTTCTTC CASTRDSGSNEQFF
TRBJ1-1 - TRBV5-6 - TGTGCCAGCAGCGGCCACGGTGGGAGGAACACTGAAGCTTTCTTT CASSGHGGRNTEAFF
TRBJ1-3 TRBD1 TRBV4-1 - TGCGCCAGCAGCCAAGGGACAGGCCTTGGAAACACCATATATTTT CASSQGTGLGNTIYF
TRBJ2-7 TRBD2 TRBV25-1 once TGTGCCAGCGGGGGACTAGCGGGAGGCTTACGGGAGCAGTACTTC CASGGLAGGLREQYF
TRBJ2-3 - TRBV19 - TGTGCCAGTAGTCTCGTCAGAACAGATACGCAGTATTTT CASSLVRTDTQYF
TRBJ1-2 - TRBV5-1 few TGCGCCAGCAGCTTGGTCGGAATAGCTAACTATGGCTACACCTTC CASSLVGIANYGYTF
TRBJ1-1 - TRBV4-3 once TGCGCCAGCAGCCAATTCGTTGACACTGAAGCTTTCTTT CASSQFVDTEAFF
TRBJ2-5 - TRBV5-6 - TGTGCCAGCAGCATCCCACAAGAGACCCAGTACTTC CASSIPQETQYF